The entry below gives a single T cell receptor (beta chain) sequence along with its context. Antigen specificity is unknown. Germline and junction disagree at one end, which may indicate a read error. Study-wide findings and caveats: Tumor memory CD4+ T cell TCR gene usage clustered with blood and lymph node memory CD4+ cells and lymph node naive CD4+ cells. Tumor Tregs overlapped most with tumor, then blood, naive CD4+ cells.

Treg sorting used a CD4+CD25+CD127-/low gate. The CDR3 has 16 residues. Germline V lookup: CDR1 GTSNPN, CDR2 SVGIG (reference sequence). Constant-region reverse primers amplified full-length variable regions, followed by semi-nested Nested Universal Primer A PCR. TCRdb re-called the 5' RACE reads through MiXCR, storing one row per CDR3 protein. In the table there are 9,000 to 10,000 distinct CDR3 sequences, 12% to 15% of which are singletons. This clonotype was sampled from a female donor with breast cancer. The chain employs TRBV30 and TRBJ2-1; 7 bases fit TRBD2. Sequencing was performed on Tregs sorted from blood. CDR3 nucleotide sequence: TGTGCCTGGACCCACGGGTCTAGCGGCTCCTACAATGAGCATTTCTTC. Translation: CAWTHGSSGSYNEHFF.